The rows below give T cell receptor beta chains drawn from one sample of a study of T cells in Graves' hyperthyroidism and ophthalmopathy. TCRdb passed the multiplex PCR reads through MiXCR, listing each CDR3 protein once. The table lists 500,000 to 600,000 distinct CDR3 sequences, 46% of them singletons. The sequencing sample was made of peripheral blood or thyroid tissue (not recorded which). The receptors were gathered from a woman aged 18 to 35 with Graves' hyperthyroidism. CDR3s include the opening cysteine and the closing phenylalanine or tryptophan. Fields, in order: D gene, clone size, J gene, V gene, CDR3 protein, CDR3 DNA. D genes are given only for firm matches. The size of a clone is reported for some rows only, either as once, few or many, or as a class for expanded clones.

>TRBD1|NA|TRBJ1-2|TRBV20-1
CSAREDRGGDGYTF
TGCAGTGCTAGAGAGGACAGGGGAGGTGATGGCTACACCTTC
>NA|many|TRBJ1-1|TRBV30
CAWTEGTEAFF
TGTGCCTGGACGGAAGGGACTGAAGCTTTCTTT
>TRBD1|NA|TRBJ1-3|TRBV27
CASSLRTGGPLSGNTIYF
TGTGCCAGCAGTTTGAGGACAGGGGGCCCCCTCTCTGGAAACACCATATATTTT
>NA|NA|TRBJ1-1|TRBV7-2
CASSAAHTEAFF
TGTGCCAGCAGTGCGGCCCACACTGAAGCTTTCTTT
>NA|NA|TRBJ2-7|TRBV20-1
CSAMGTGEQYF
TGCAGTGCTATGGGCACCGGGGAGCAGTACTTC
>TRBD1|NA|TRBJ1-3|TRBV10-3
CAISGQGSSGNTIYF
TGTGCCATCAGCGGACAGGGAAGCTCTGGAAACACCATATATTTT
>NA|NA|TRBJ2-2|TRBV2
CASGGTRELFF
TGTGCCAGCGGAGGAACTCGGGAGCTGTTTTTT
>NA|NA|TRBJ2-7|TRBV7-6
CALKVASSTGELYF
TGTGCCCTTAAGGTCGCTAGCAGCACCGGGGAGCTGTACTTC
>NA|NA|TRBJ1-6|TRBV6-1
CASSESSRGNSPLHF
TGTGCCAGCAGTGAAAGCTCTAGGGGTAATTCACCCCTCCACTTT
>TRBD1|NA|TRBJ1-5|TRBV29-1
CSARQGGQINQPQHF
TGCAGCGCTAGACAGGGGGGCCAGATCAATCAGCCCCAGCATTTT
>NA|NA|TRBJ2-1|TRBV7-8
CASSVTLWDEQFF
TGTGCCAGCAGCGTAACCCTTTGGGATGAGCAGTTCTTC
>NA|NA|TRBJ1-3|TRBV13
CASSRPGWPGNTIYF
TGTGCCAGCAGCCGACCCGGGTGGCCTGGAAACACCATATATTTT
>TRBD1|NA|TRBJ1-2|TRBV14
CASSQDGVRPGQVSLNYGYTF
TGTGCCAGCAGCCAAGACGGGGTAAGACCGGGACAGGTATCCCTGAACTATGGCTACACCTTC
>NA|NA|TRBJ2-6|TRBV10-3
CAISESRGNANTGELTF
TGTGCCATCAGTGAGTCAAGGGGTAACGCGAACACCGGGGAGCTGACTTTC
>TRBD1|many|TRBJ1-1|TRBV27
CASSLSRGRETEAFF
TGTGCCAGCAGTTTATCCAGGGGGCGGGAGACTGAAGCTTTCTTT
>NA|NA|TRBJ1-1|TRBV4-2
CASSLRGTLGNTEAFF
TGTGCCAGCAGCTTGAGGGGGACACTAGGAAACACTGAAGCTTTCTTT
>NA|many|TRBJ2-7|TRBV5-4
CASSYGRGSLDEQYF
TGTGCCAGCAGTTACGGCCGGGGGTCTTTGGACGAGCAGTACTTC
>TRBD1|many|TRBJ1-1|TRBV11-3
CASSFPGQGFETEAFF
TGTGCCAGCAGCTTTCCGGGACAGGGATTCGAGACTGAAGCTTTCTTT
>TRBD1|NA|TRBJ1-2|TRBV10-3
CAISGSRTGVWYGYTF
TGTGCCATCAGCGGCTCCCGGACAGGGGTGTGGTATGGCTACACCTTC
>TRBD2|NA|TRBJ2-2|TRBV10-3
CAISVTSGITGELFF
TGTGCCATCAGCGTGACTAGCGGGATTACCGGGGAGCTGTTTTTT
>NA|NA|TRBJ2-5|TRBV12-3/TRBV12-4
CASTPGDGATQYF
TGTGCCAGCACCCCAGGGGACGGTGCGACCCAGTACTTC
>NA|NA|TRBJ1-2|TRBV25-1
CASSFYIYSVREISYGYTF
TGTGCCAGCAGCTTCTACATCTACAGTGTGCGGGAAATTAGTTATGGCTACACCTTC
>TRBD1|NA|TRBJ1-1|TRBV29-1
CSVAGQGSTEAFF
TGCAGCGTTGCGGGACAGGGGTCCACTGAAGCTTTCTTT
>NA|many|TRBJ1-5|TRBV2
CASSGQQYQPQHF
TGTGCCAGCAGTGGGCAGCAATATCAGCCCCAGCATTTT
>NA|few|TRBJ2-7|TRBV3-1
CASSQDPRDSYEQYF
TGTGCCAGCAGCCAAGATCCGAGGGACTCCTACGAGCAGTACTTC
>TRBD1|many|TRBJ1-5|TRBV24-1
CATSDPGTGGGQPQHF
TGTGCCACCAGTGATCCTGGGACAGGGGGCGGTCAGCCCCAGCATTTT
>TRBD2|NA|TRBJ2-7|TRBV20-1
CSASEPGTSGSEAYEQYF
TGCAGTGCTAGCGAACCCGGGACTAGCGGGAGTGAGGCCTACGAGCAGTACTTC
>NA|NA|TRBJ1-2|TRBV29-1
CSVGRANYGYTF
TGCAGCGTGGGCAGGGCTAACTATGGCTACACCTTC
>NA|many|TRBJ2-7|TRBV2
CASLLGADSSYEQYF
TGTGCCAGCCTCTTGGGAGCGGACAGCTCCTACGAGCAGTACTTC
>TRBD2|NA|TRBJ2-5|TRBV19
CASSSPRTSGIETQYF
TGTGCCAGTAGTAGCCCTCGGACTAGCGGGATAGAGACCCAGTACTTC
>NA|NA|TRBJ1-1|TRBV29-1
CSVEKGGGADMNTEAFF
TGCAGCGTTGAGAAAGGCGGGGGGGCTGACATGAACACTGAAGCTTTCTTT
>NA|few|TRBJ2-3|TRBV7-2
CASSRGKPDTQYF
TGTGCCAGCAGCCGCGGGAAGCCGGATACGCAGTATTTT
>NA|many|TRBJ1-1|TRBV7-3
CASSLTRVSTEAFF
TGTGCCAGCAGCTTAACGAGGGTCAGCACTGAAGCTTTCTTT
>NA|many|TRBJ2-7|TRBV2
CASRDTAYEQYF
TGTGCCAGCAGGGACACAGCCTACGAGCAGTACTTC